These 21 T cell receptor beta chains originate from one sample sequenced in a study of post-analysis software for immune sequencing data. Prepared libraries of TCR beta cDNA carried unique molecular identifiers. In TCRdb, the PCR reads were re-called with MiXCR into one record per CDR3 protein. The table includes about 760,000 distinct CDR3 sequences, 25% to 30% detected once. Study results and limitations: TRBV segments more frequent in patients than in controls numbered about 5 and included TRBV5-6, TRBV5-1 and TRBV20-1.

The antigens for these receptors are not known. The sequencing sample was made of blood. These receptors were collected from a girl aged 5-17 years with multiple sclerosis.

V and J are TRBV20-1 and TRBJ2-7; 7 bases agree with TRBD1. CDR1 is DFQATT, CDR2 SNEGSKA, per germline (reference sequence). This CDR3 region has 13 residues. Germline trimming cut 3 bases from V and 2 bases from J; bases unmatched to any gene: 4. The CDR3 sequence is CSARDRNTYEQYF. The CDR3 DNA follows: TGCAGTGCTAGGGACAGGAATACCTACGAGCAGTACTTC.

This clonotype was counted only a few times. The chain couples TRBV4-1 to TRBJ1-2; D perhaps matches TRBD1 (5 bases). CDR3 length equals 14 residues. V lost 5 bases to trimming and J lost 5 bases, with 15 bases between them. CDR1 is MGHRA and CDR2 is YSYEKL in the germline V gene. For the CDR3, the DNA is TGCGCCAGCAGCTATCCTGGGACGGGTTATGGCTACACCTTC. It is translated as CASSYPGTGYGYTF.

A few counts support this clonotype. V usage is TRBV4-2 and J usage is TRBJ1-2; the match to TRBD1 covers 7 bases. Germline V lookup: CDR1 LGHNA, CDR2 YNFKEQ. V lost 3 bases to trimming and J lost 3 bases; unmatched junction nucleotides: 4. The CDR3 loop spans 14 amino acids. CDR3 protein: CASSQTGRDYGYTF. The CDR3 bases are TGTGCCAGCAGCCAGACAGGGAGGGACTATGGCTACACCTTC.

This chain links TRBV7-2 with TRBJ2-7; no definite D call. The J call may be in error: the DNA end matches TRBJ2-5 better. Germline loops: CDR1 SGHTA, CDR2 FQGNSA. The CDR3 consists of 11 residues. The CDR3 reads CASSSDGTQYF. CDR3 nucleotide sequence: TGTGCCAGCAGCTCCGACGGGACCCAGTACTTC.

This clonotype was counted only a few times. The CDR3 spells CASSCRLDRDLNPYEQYF. Written as DNA, the CDR3 is TGCGCCAGCAGCTGCCGACTAGACCGAGACCTAAACCCGTACGAGCAGTACTTC. The chain recombines TRBV5-1 with TRBJ2-7; D may be TRBD2 (6 bases). CDR1 is SGHRS, CDR2 YFSETQ, per germline. The V and J ends lost 3 bases and 4 bases respectively, with 26 bases between them. This CDR3 region has 18 residues.

V gene TRBV12-3 or TRBV12-4 combines with J gene TRBJ2-1; 7 bases agree with TRBD1. The CDR3 covers 14 residues. V gave up 5 bases and J gave up 5 bases; unmatched junction bases: 6. CDR3 sequence reads: CASSLPTGNNEQFF. CDR3 DNA sequence: TGTGCCAGCAGTCTCCCGACAGGGAACAATGAGCAGTTCTTC.

This clonotype was picked up a small number of times. A much larger clone differs from this one at a single base, so this may be a read error. The V call is TRBV29-1, the J call TRBJ2-7; 7 bases are a match to TRBD1. The germline CDR1 and CDR2 sequences are SQVTM and ANQGSEA. The CDR3 is 11 amino acids. The trim removed 7 bases at V and 4 bases at J, leaving 4 bases unmatched. CDR3 bases: TGCAGCGCCGGGACAGAGTACGAGCAGTACTTC. Translated: CSAGTEYEQYF.

The table lists this clonotype with a few counts. The chain recombines TRBV7-9 with TRBJ1-1; D possibly corresponds to TRBD1 (5 bases). Trimming pared 0 bases from V and 6 bases from J, leaving 8 bases between. Germline loops: CDR1 SEHNR, CDR2 FQNEAQ (reference sequence). CDR3 length: 13 residues. As DNA, the CDR3 is TGTGCCAGCAGCTTAGCAGGGGACCCTGAAGCTTTCTTT. Translated, it gives CASSLAGDPEAFF.

In regard to this clonotype: Germline is not matched at one junction end, which may reflect a read error. The V and J genes are TRBV5-5 and TRBJ2-1; TRBD1 is a possible D gene (6 bases). The V gene's germline CDR1 is SGHKS and CDR2 YYEKEE (reference sequence). This CDR3 is 16 amino acids long. The CDR3 sequence: CAGSPGLSGARGEQFF. The CDR3 DNA follows: TGTGCCGGCAGCCCAGGGTTGTCAGGGGCGAGGGGTGAGCAGTTCTTC.

Here the CDR3 reads CAGSRAEYQETQYF. Here the CDR3 DNA reads TGTGCTGGGTCTAGGGCGGAGTACCAAGAGACCCAGTACTTC. The J gene is TRBJ2-5, the V gene TRBV6-1, with D hard to call. CDR3 length equals 14 residues. Germline V CDR1 and CDR2: MNHNS, SASEGT.

This clonotype has just a few counts. The chain has TRBV20-1 and TRBJ2-3, with D possibly TRBD1 on 6 matching bases. Germline V gene sequence: CDR1 DFQATT, CDR2 SNEGSKA (reference sequence). Trimming took off 0 bases at V and 0 bases at J, with 10 bases between the two ends. This CDR3 spans 15 amino acids. The CDR3 protein is CSARDWQGSTDTQYF. The CDR3 bases are TGCAGTGCTAGAGATTGGCAGGGGAGCACAGATACGCAGTATTTT.

This chain joins TRBV5-5 and TRBJ1-5; D ambiguous. Per the germline V gene, CDR1 is SGHKS and CDR2 is YYEKEE (reference sequence). The CDR3 extends over 14 amino acids. V shed 3 bases and J shed 0 bases, with 7 bases lying between them. The CDR3 is CASSSLTSNQPQHF. DNA for the CDR3: TGTGCCAGCAGCTCGCTAACTAGCAATCAGCCCCAGCATTTT.

This sequence joins TRBV6-2 or TRBV6-3 and TRBJ2-3; D remains unclear. Germline loops: CDR1 MNHEY, CDR2 SVGEGT. CDR3 length equals 13 residues. The V end lost 7 bases, the J end lost 14 bases, and 22 bases lay between the germline ends. CDR3: CASTSTTTRPAYF. In nucleotides, the CDR3 is TGTGCCAGCACCTCAACGACCACGCGCCCGGCGTATTTT.

This clonotype was seen more than once but under ten times. This chain connects TRBV9 to TRBJ1-2, with 11 bases that match TRBD1. This CDR3 contains 15 residues. CDR1 is SGDLS, CDR2 YYNGEE, per germline. V was clipped by 4 bases and J by 4 bases; unmatched bases: 6. Written as DNA, the CDR3 is TGTGCCAGCAGCTATGGACAGGGGGCCCTCTATGGCTACACCTTC. Translated, it gives CASSYGQGALYGYTF. Full variable domain (outside the CDR3, taken from reference TRBV9 and TRBJ1-2): DSGVTQTPKHLITATGQRVTLRCSPRSGDLSVYWYQQSLDQGLQFLIQYYNGEERAKGNILERFSAQQFPDLHSELNLSSLELGDSALYFCASSYGQGALYGYTFGSGTRLTVV.

This chain connects TRBV5-4 to TRBJ2-7; no firm D call. Trimming took 1 base from V and 0 from J, leaving 8 bases between them. The CDR3 is 14 amino acids. Germline lookup yields CDR1 SGHNT and CDR2 YYREEE (reference sequence). The CDR3 coding sequence is TGTGCCAGCAGCTTGTCGGTTTACTCCTACGAGCAGTACTTC. This encodes CASSLSVYSYEQYF.

This clonotype appeared a single time. The chain is built from TRBV19 and TRBJ2-5, with D tentatively TRBD1 or TRBD2 (6 bases each). The germline gives CDR1 LNHDA, CDR2 SQIVND (reference sequence). V was trimmed by 9 bases and J by 5 bases, leaving 16 bases between them. This CDR3 has 13 residues. This CDR3 is CASRGPPRETQYF. The CDR3 region has the DNA TGTGCCAGCCGGGGGCCACCACGGGAGACCCAGTACTTC.

CDR3 in DNA: TGTGCCAGCAGTTTCGGCAGAGAAGTAGATACGCAGTATTTT. Its translation is CASSFGREVDTQYF. The chain joins TRBV12-3 or TRBV12-4 to TRBJ2-3; D is undetermined. Trimming left V 3 bases short and J 5 bases short, with 12 bases between. The CDR3 is 14 residues long.

This clonotype was counted between two and nine times. The chain joins TRBV4-3 to TRBJ2-7, with 9 bases that match TRBD1. There are 15 residues in the CDR3. Germline V CDR1 and CDR2: LGHNA, YSLEER. Unmatched junction bases numbered 4, after V lost 1 base and J lost 3 bases. Here the CDR3 reads CASSQVGQGDYEQYF. As DNA, the CDR3 is TGCGCCAGCAGCCAAGTGGGACAGGGTGACTACGAGCAGTACTTC.

This clonotype was found a few times. This chain joins TRBV20-1 and TRBJ2-7; 10 nucleotides match TRBD2. V gave up 7 bases and J gave up 2 bases; unmatched junction bases: 14. Germline CDR1 DFQATT, CDR2 SNEGSKA (reference sequence). The CDR3 loop spans 16 amino acids. This CDR3 is CSVEQLGLAETYEQYF. Written as DNA, the CDR3 is TGCAGTGTCGAGCAATTAGGACTAGCGGAGACCTACGAGCAGTACTTC.

This clonotype was counted ten times or more. This chain joins TRBV9 and TRBJ2-1; D not certain. CDR3 length equals 11 residues. With 3 bases removed from V and 5 bases from J, the gap between germline ends came to 3 bases. CDR1 is SGDLS, CDR2 YYNGEE, per germline. CDR3 DNA: TGTGCCAGCAGCGCTCACAATGAGCAGTTCTTC. Translating gives CASSAHNEQFF.

This clonotype has a handful of counts. V usage is TRBV28 and J usage is TRBJ2-1, with TRBD2 matching over 9 bases. V lost 6 bases and J lost 7; bases outside the gene matches: 28. The CDR3 has 21 amino acids. CDR1 is MDHEN, CDR2 SYDVKM, per germline. The CDR3 DNA is TGTGCCAGCAGCGCAACCCCGACTAGCGGAAGCAGGCGGGTGTCGGTGAATGAGCAGTTCTTC. The encoded protein is CASSATPTSGSRRVSVNEQFF.